These T cell receptor beta chains were read from a single sample in a study of beta chain features in type 1 diabetes. Only in-frame clones appear in the TCRdb table, and some are missing; sequencing was by immunoSEQ multiplex PCR. The sample consists of more than 250,000 clones, roughly 15% of them appearing once. Sequenced input: naive CD4+ T cells from blood. These receptors all come from a man aged 18 to 30 with type 1 diabetes. Each CDR3 is given with its conserved first and last residue. A D gene is named only where the DNA matches it firmly. Some rows mark clone size as missing; the rest say once, few, many or name a class of expanded clone.

TRBJ1-2,NA,TRBV29-1,few,CSVRQGLNYGYTF,TGCAGCGTTCGGCAGGGCCTTAACTATGGCTACACCTTC
TRBJ2-5,NA,TRBV28,NA,CASISLRGQETQYF,TGTGCCAGCATATCGCTACGGGGCCAAGAGACCCAGTACTTC
TRBJ2-1,TRBD2,TRBV7-9,NA,CASRRSGTSGGSNEQFF,TGTGCCAGCAGAAGATCCGGGACTAGCGGGGGGTCCAATGAGCAGTTCTTC
TRBJ2-7,TRBD1,TRBV6-5,NA,CASRGTEGPYEQYF,TGTGCCAGCAGGGGGACAGAGGGCCCCTACGAGCAGTACTTC
TRBJ2-5,TRBD2,TRBV5-5,few,CASSQSTGGETQYF,TGTGCCAGCAGCCAATCGACCGGGGGGGAGACCCAGTACTTC
TRBJ2-3,TRBD2,TRBV30,NA,CAWSLGLAGISDTQYF,TGTGCCTGGAGTTTGGGACTAGCGGGGATCTCAGATACGCAGTATTTT
TRBJ1-2,NA,TRBV7-9,NA,CASSEEGAYTF,TGTGCCAGCAGCGAAGAGGGAGCGTACACCTTC
TRBJ2-1,TRBD1,TRBV6-1,NA,CAGGRDRVGNEQFF,TGTGCCGGTGGAAGGGACAGGGTAGGCAATGAGCAGTTCTTC
TRBJ2-3,NA,TRBV5-1,NA,CASTVAGSTDTQYF,TGCGCCAGCACCGTGGCAGGCTCCACAGATACGCAGTATTTT
TRBJ1-4,NA,TRBV11-2,NA,CASSRSRVNRGEKLFF,TGTGCCAGCAGTCGCTCCCGGGTGAACCGGGGTGAAAAACTGTTTTTT
TRBJ1-3,NA,TRBV6-5,NA,CASSEGPSGNTIYF,TGTGCCAGCAGCGAGGGCCCCTCTGGAAACACCATATATTTT
TRBJ2-7,TRBD2,TRBV2,NA,CASSVSLAVSYEQYF,TGTGCCAGCAGTGTGAGTCTAGCGGTCTCCTACGAGCAGTACTTC
TRBJ1-5,TRBD1,TRBV2,few,CASSETGGASNQPQHF,TGTGCCAGCAGTGAAACAGGGGGGGCTTCCAATCAGCCCCAGCATTTT